The present TCR beta chain was sequenced within a study of Ad26.COV2.S vaccination and SARS-CoV-2 variants. Produced via immunoSEQ multiplex PCR; TCRdb's table is partial and in-frame only. The sample lists about 350,000 clones, around 89% occurring once. A note on this clone: Its target is not known.

The CDR3 is made up of 13 amino acids. Trimming stripped 10 bases from V and 5 bases from J, with 17 bases between. The germline V gene has CDR1 LNHDA and CDR2 SQIVND (reference sequence). Study-wide results and caveats: People who got the vaccine or the placebo had similar non-spike TCR breadth. Possibly, TCR breadth and depth analyses underestimated total T cell responses.

Treatment of the sample: some 20 received Ad26.COV2.S at low or high dose, single or two shots; several received placebo; per-sample allocation not given. Sampling took place 63 days after the first vaccine or placebo injection. This TCR derives from a person aged 18-65 years who received the Ad26.COV2.S COVID-19 vaccine or a placebo. The V gene is TRBV19, the J gene TRBJ1-2, with TRBD1 as a possible D gene (5 bases). Sequenced here: peripheral blood, sampled in a trial of Ad26.COV2.S vaccine versus placebo. Here the CDR3 reads CATQGRGEYGYTF. Written as DNA, the CDR3 is TGTGCCACACAAGGCAGAGGGGAATATGGCTACACCTTC.